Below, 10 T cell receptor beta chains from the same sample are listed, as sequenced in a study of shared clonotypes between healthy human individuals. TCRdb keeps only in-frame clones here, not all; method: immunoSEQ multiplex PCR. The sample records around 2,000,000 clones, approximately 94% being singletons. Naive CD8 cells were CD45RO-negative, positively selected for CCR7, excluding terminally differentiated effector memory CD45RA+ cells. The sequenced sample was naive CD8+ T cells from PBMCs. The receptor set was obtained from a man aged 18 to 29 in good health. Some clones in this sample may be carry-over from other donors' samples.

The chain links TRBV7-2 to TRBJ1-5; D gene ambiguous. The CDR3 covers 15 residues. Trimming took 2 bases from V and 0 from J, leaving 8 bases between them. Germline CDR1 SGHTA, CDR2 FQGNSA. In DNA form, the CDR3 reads TGTGCCAGCAGCTTAACGCCTTATAGCAATCAGCCCCAGCATTTT. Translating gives CASSLTPYSNQPQHF.

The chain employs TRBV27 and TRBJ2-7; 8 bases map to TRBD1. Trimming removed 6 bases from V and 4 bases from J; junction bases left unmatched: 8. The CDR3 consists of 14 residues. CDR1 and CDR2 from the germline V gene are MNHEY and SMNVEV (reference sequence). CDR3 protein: CASSPGQVHYEQYF. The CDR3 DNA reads TGTGCCAGCAGCCCGGGACAGGTCCATTACGAGCAGTACTTC.

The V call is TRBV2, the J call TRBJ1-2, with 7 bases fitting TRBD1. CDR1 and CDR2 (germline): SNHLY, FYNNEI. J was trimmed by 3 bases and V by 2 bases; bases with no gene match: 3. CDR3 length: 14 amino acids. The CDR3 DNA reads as TGTGCCAGCAGTGAAACAGGGGTGGACTATGGCTACACCTTC. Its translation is CASSETGVDYGYTF.

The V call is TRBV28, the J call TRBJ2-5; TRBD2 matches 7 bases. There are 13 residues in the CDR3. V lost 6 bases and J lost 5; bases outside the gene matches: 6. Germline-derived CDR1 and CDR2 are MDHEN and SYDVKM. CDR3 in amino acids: CASRGWGGETQYF. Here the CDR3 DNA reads TGTGCCAGCAGGGGGTGGGGAGGGGAGACCCAGTACTTC.

CDR3 protein: CASSQGLQETQYF. The CDR3 DNA reads TGTGCCAGCAGTCAGGGACTCCAAGAGACCCAGTACTTC. This chain uses TRBV2 with TRBJ2-5; D might be TRBD2 (6 bases). With 5 bases removed from V and 1 base from J, the gap between germline ends came to 8 bases. Germline CDR1 reads SNHLY; CDR2 reads FYNNEI. The CDR3 has 13 amino acids.

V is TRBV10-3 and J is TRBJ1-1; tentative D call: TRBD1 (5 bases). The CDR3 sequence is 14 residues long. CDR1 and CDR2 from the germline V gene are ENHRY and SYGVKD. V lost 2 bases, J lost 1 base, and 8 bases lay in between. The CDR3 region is CAISEGHPNTEAFF. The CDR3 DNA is TGTGCCATCAGTGAGGGACACCCGAACACTGAAGCTTTCTTT.

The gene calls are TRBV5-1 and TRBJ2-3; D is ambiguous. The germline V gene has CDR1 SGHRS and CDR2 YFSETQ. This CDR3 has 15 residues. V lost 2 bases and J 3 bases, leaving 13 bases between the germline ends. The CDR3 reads CASSLDWVGTDTQYF. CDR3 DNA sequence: TGCGCCAGCAGCTTAGATTGGGTAGGGACAGATACGCAGTATTTT. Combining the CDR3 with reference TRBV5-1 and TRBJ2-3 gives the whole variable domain KAGVTQTPRYLIKTRGQQVTLSCSPISGHRSVSWYQQTPGQGLQFLFEYFSETQRNKGNFPGRFSGRQFSNSRSEMNVSTLELGDSALYLCASSLDWVGTDTQYFGPGTRLTVL.

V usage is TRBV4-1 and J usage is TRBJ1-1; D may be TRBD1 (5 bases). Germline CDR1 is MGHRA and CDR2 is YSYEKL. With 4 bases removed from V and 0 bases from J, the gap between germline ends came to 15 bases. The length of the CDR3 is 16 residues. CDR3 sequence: CASSPIRDRLNTEAFF. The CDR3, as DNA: TGCGCCAGCAGCCCAATTCGCGACAGATTGAACACTGAAGCTTTCTTT.

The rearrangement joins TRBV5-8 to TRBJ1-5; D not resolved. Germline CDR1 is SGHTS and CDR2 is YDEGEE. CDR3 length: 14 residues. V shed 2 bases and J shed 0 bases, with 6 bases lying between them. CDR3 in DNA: TGTGCCAGCAGCTTAAAGTATAGCAATCAGCCCCAGCATTTT. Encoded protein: CASSLKYSNQPQHF.

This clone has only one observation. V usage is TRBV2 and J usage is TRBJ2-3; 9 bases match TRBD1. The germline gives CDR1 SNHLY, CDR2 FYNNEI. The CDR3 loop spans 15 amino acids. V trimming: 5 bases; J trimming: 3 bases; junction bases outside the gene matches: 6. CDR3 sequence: CASSRGQGRTDTQYF. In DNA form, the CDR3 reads TGTGCCAGCAGTCGCGGACAGGGGAGAACAGATACGCAGTATTTT.